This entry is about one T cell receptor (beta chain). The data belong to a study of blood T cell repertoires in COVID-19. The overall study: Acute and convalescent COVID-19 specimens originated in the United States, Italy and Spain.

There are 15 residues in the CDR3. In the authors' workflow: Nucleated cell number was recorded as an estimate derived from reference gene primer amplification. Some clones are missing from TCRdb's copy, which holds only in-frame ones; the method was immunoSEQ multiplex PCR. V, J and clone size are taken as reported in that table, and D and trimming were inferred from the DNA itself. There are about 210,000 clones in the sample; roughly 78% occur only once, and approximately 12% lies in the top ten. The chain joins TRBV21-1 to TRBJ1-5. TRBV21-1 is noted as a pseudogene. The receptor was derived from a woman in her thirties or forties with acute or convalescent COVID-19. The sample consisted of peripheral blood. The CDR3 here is CASNNCGSVNQPQHF. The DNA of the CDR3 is TGTGCCAGCAACAATTGCGGGTCTGTCAATCAGCCCCAGCATTTT.